The 25 T cell receptor beta chains listed next were all sequenced from one sample in a study of blood T cell repertoires in COVID-19. Generated by immunoSEQ multiplex PCR, the TCRdb table keeps only in-frame clones and is missing some. The data show about 140,000 clones, with under 90% seen just once and around 8.2% held by the top ten. Sequenced material: peripheral blood. These receptors all stem from a human donor in a cohort sampled during active COVID-19.

CDR3 amino acids: CASRLQGIEEKLFF. As DNA, the CDR3 is TGTGCCAGCAGACTACAGGGGATAGAAGAAAAACTGTTTTTT. This rearrangement joins TRBV21-1 to TRBJ1-4; TRBD1, the table's D call, lacks a check against the DNA. TRBV21-1 is flagged as a pseudogene. This CDR3 is built from 14 residues.

The chain joins TRBV5-4 to TRBJ2-7; 8 bases align to TRBD1. The CDR3 runs to 14 residues. Germline V gene lookup returns CDR1 SGHNT and CDR2 YYREEE (reference sequence). Unmatched junction bases numbered 5, after V lost 4 bases and J lost 2 bases. CDR3 nucleotide sequence: TGTGCCAGCAGCGAGGGACAGGCGACCTACGAGCAGTACTTC. This encodes CASSEGQATYEQYF.

The chain employs TRBV7-9 and TRBJ2-7; 7 bases line up with TRBD1. Germline V gene data show CDR1 as SEHNR and CDR2 as FQNEAQ (reference sequence). This CDR3 has 17 residues. The J segment lost 6 bases and the V segment lost 2 bases, leaving 16 bases of the junction unmatched. CDR3 coding DNA: TGTGCCAGCAGCTTACTCAGGCAGGGGGTAATTCTGAGCGAGCAGTACTTC. This gives the protein CASSLLRQGVILSEQYF.

This clone was counted at least ten times. CDR3 in DNA: TGTGCCAGCAGTAGGACATCAGAAGGTCAGCCCCAGCATTTT. It translates to CASSRTSEGQPQHF. The chain recombines TRBV2 with TRBJ1-5; TRBD1 is a possible D gene (5 bases). Trimming took 5 bases from V and 6 from J, leaving 14 bases between them. The length of the CDR3 is 14 residues. CDR1 and CDR2 from the germline V gene are SNHLY and FYNNEI.

This chain links TRBV5-4 with TRBJ1-4; the match to TRBD1 covers 8 bases. The CDR3 has 16 residues. CDR1 SGHNT and CDR2 YYREEE come from the germline V gene (reference sequence). Trimming cost V 2 bases and J 8 bases; bases outside gene matches: 11. The CDR3 nucleotides are TGTGCCAGCAGCTTAAACAGGGGGTTTGGGGTGGAAAAACTGTTTTTT. This gives the protein CASSLNRGFGVEKLFF.

The chain links TRBV7-9 to TRBJ2-7; a weak D match, TRBD2 (5 bases). V was trimmed by 5 bases and J by 1 base, leaving 12 bases between them. Germline V gives CDR1 SEHNR, CDR2 FQNEAQ (reference sequence). This CDR3 has 14 amino acids. CDR3 sequence (DNA): TGTGCCAGCAGCCGAGAGGGCATTTCCTACGAGCAGTACTTC. This sequence encodes CASSREGISYEQYF. Full variable domain (remainder filled in from reference TRBV7-9 and TRBJ2-7): DTGVSQNPRHKITKRGQNVTFRCDPISEHNRLYWYRQTLGQGPEFLTYFQNEAQLEKSRLLSDRFSAERPKGSFSTLEIQRTEQGDSAMYLCASSREGISYEQYFGPGTRLTVT.

This clone was observed a handful of times. The V call is TRBV27, the J call TRBJ2-1, with D possibly being TRBD2 (6 bases). CDR3 length: 15 amino acids. V was trimmed by 3 bases and J by 7 bases, leaving 16 bases between them. The V gene's germline CDR1 is MNHEY and CDR2 SMNVEV (reference sequence). CDR3 bases: TGTGCCAGCAGTTTGGACACCGGTGGGGGGAATGAGCAGTTCTTC. Protein product: CASSLDTGGGNEQFF.

The J gene is TRBJ2-3, the V gene TRBV27; weak D call: TRBD2 (5 bases). The CDR3 totals 15 residues. The germline CDR1 and CDR2 sequences are MNHEY and SMNVEV (reference sequence). Trimming pared 11 bases from V and 2 bases from J, leaving 20 bases between. The CDR3 bases are TGTGCCTCCTTCTCACCTCGGGGTTACACAGATACGCAGTATTTT. Its translation: CASFSPRGYTDTQYF.

This clone was seen once. The genes are TRBV6-5 and TRBJ2-7; D gene unclear. Germline V gene data show CDR1 as MNHEY and CDR2 as SVGAGI. V lost 2 bases, J lost 5 bases, and 19 bases lay in between. The CDR3 extends over 16 amino acids. CDR3 DNA sequence: TGTGCCAGCAGTTACCGCAGACGGCCGTCAGAGGACGAGCAGTACTTC. It codes for CASSYRRRPSEDEQYF.

The chain couples TRBV24-1 to TRBJ2-3; D may be TRBD1 (6 bases). This CDR3 spans 11 amino acids. In germline, CDR1 is KGHDR, CDR2 SFDVKD. V gave up 5 bases and J gave up 9 bases, with 8 bases separating them. CDR3 in DNA: TGTGCCACCAGTGTCGGACAGACGCAGTATTTT. This translates into CATSVGQTQYF.

This clone was counted once. Here the CDR3 reads CASRDSWSGLAGVPTTGELFF. CDR3 in DNA: TGTGCCAGCAGGGATAGTTGGTCGGGACTAGCGGGAGTCCCGACCACCGGGGAGCTGTTTTTT. The chain employs TRBV21-1 and TRBJ2-2; TRBD2 was called by the table and not checked on the DNA. TRBV21-1 is a documented pseudogene. This CDR3 has 21 residues.

This chain uses TRBV28 with TRBJ1-2; D possibly corresponds to TRBD1 (6 bases). The V gene lost 7 bases and the J gene lost 1 base, with 13 bases spanning the gap. CDR1 MDHEN and CDR2 SYDVKM come from the germline V gene. This CDR3 region has 14 residues. The CDR3 DNA sequence: TGTGCCAGCATAGAACAGGGTTTTAACTATGGCTACACCTTC. It encodes CASIEQGFNYGYTF.

This sequence joins TRBV7-2 and TRBJ2-5; 10 bases are shared with TRBD1. Per the germline V gene, CDR1 is SGHTA and CDR2 is FQGNSA. The V and J ends lost 5 bases and 5 bases, in that order; junction bases with no gene match: 11. The length of the CDR3 is 16 residues. The CDR3 nucleotides read TGTGCCAGCAGCCTAAACGTAGGACAGGGGGGCGAGACCCAGTACTTC. Translating gives CASSLNVGQGGETQYF.

V gene TRBV18 combines with J gene TRBJ2-7, with TRBD2 as a possible D gene (6 bases). The CDR3 contains 16 residues. The V gene's germline CDR1 is KGHSH and CDR2 LQKENI. V dropped 1 base and J dropped 0 bases, with 13 bases sitting between them. CDR3 region: CASSPQIGDSSYEQYF. CDR3 coding DNA: TGTGCCAGCTCACCACAAATTGGGGACTCCTCCTACGAGCAGTACTTC.

The chain recombines TRBV6-5 with TRBJ1-1; D may be TRBD1 (6 bases). The V end was cut by 5 bases, the J end by 5 bases, with 18 bases between. CDR1 and CDR2 from the germline V gene are MNHEY and SVGAGI. The CDR3 length is 15 residues. The CDR3 sequence is CASSPERGGRTEAFF. Written as DNA, the CDR3 is TGTGCCAGCAGTCCAGAAAGGGGGGGAAGAACTGAAGCTTTCTTT.

The rearrangement links TRBV7-8 to TRBJ2-5; 9 bases align to TRBD1. The CDR3 spans 17 residues. Trimming took 10 bases from V and 5 from J; bases not matched to a gene: 20. Germline CDR1 SGHVS, CDR2 FQNEAQ. The CDR3 sequence: CATRFPQRTGVPETQYF. DNA for the CDR3: TGTGCCACGCGGTTCCCCCAAAGGACAGGGGTGCCGGAGACCCAGTACTTC.

The genes are TRBV5-1 and TRBJ2-2; 11 nucleotides agree with TRBD1. Looked up from germline, CDR1 is SGHRS and CDR2 is YFSETQ. The CDR3 consists of 16 residues. The V segment lost 5 bases and the J segment 2 bases; nucleotides outside the gene matches: 5. The CDR3 is CASRLGTGGNTGELFF. CDR3 coding DNA: TGCGCCAGCAGGCTCGGGACAGGGGGTAACACCGGGGAGCTGTTTTTT.

In nucleotides, the CDR3 is TGTGCCAGCAGACTACAGGGGACCGGGGAGCTGTTTTTT. Its translation is CASRLQGTGELFF. The rearrangement uses TRBV28 and TRBJ2-2; 7 bases align to TRBD1. V lost 6 bases and J lost 5; bases outside the gene matches: 3. This CDR3 has 13 residues. Germline CDR1 MDHEN, CDR2 SYDVKM. Combining the CDR3 with reference TRBV28 and TRBJ2-2 gives the whole variable domain DVKVTQSSRYLVKRTGEKVFLECVQDMDHENMFWYRQDPGLGLRLIYFSYDVKMKEKGDIPEGYSVSREKKERFSLILESASTNQTSMYLCASRLQGTGELFFGEGSRLTVL.

This sequence joins TRBV7-3 and TRBJ2-1, with D perhaps matching TRBD2 (6 bases). Germline CDR1 and CDR2: SGHTA and FQGTGA. The CDR3 length is 13 residues. The V end was cut by 4 bases, the J end by 4 bases, with 8 bases between. In nucleotides, the CDR3 is TGTGCCAGCAGCTCGGGGGAATACAATGAGCAGTTCTTC. This translates into CASSSGEYNEQFF.

This clone was seen a few times. The rearrangement uses TRBV19 and TRBJ1-2; the D is unclear. CDR3 length equals 16 residues. CDR1 is LNHDA, CDR2 SQIVND, per germline (reference sequence). V was trimmed by 2 bases and J by 4 bases, leaving 17 bases between them. The CDR3 region has the DNA TGTGCCAGTAGTATACCGGGAAGAGCCCATCTCTATGGCTACACCTTC. Translated, it gives CASSIPGRAHLYGYTF.

V is TRBV5-4 and J is TRBJ2-1; 13 bases map to TRBD2. V trimming: 2 bases; J trimming: 2 bases; junction bases outside the gene matches: 1. The CDR3 extends over 16 amino acids. CDR1 and CDR2 from the germline V gene are SGHNT and YYREEE (reference sequence). The CDR3 bases are TGTGCCAGCAGCTTAGGACTAGCGGGGGCCTACAATGAGCAGTTCTTC. Protein: CASSLGLAGAYNEQFF.

The V and J genes are TRBV6-2 or TRBV6-3 and TRBJ2-1, with 9 bases fitting TRBD2. The CDR3 length is 17 residues. Germline CDR1 and CDR2: MNHEY and SVGEGT. Trimming removed 6 bases from V and 7 bases from J; junction bases left unmatched: 16. Written as DNA, the CDR3 is TGTGCCAGCAGCCAGCTTAAGATAGCGGGAGCAGTAAATGAGCAGTTCTTC. As protein: CASSQLKIAGAVNEQFF.

This clone appeared a few times. The chain has TRBV5-4 and TRBJ2-6, with D maybe TRBD2 (5 bases). Germline values: CDR1 SGHNT, CDR2 YYREEE (reference sequence). This CDR3 spans 16 amino acids. Trimming stripped 2 bases from V and 4 bases from J, with 13 bases between. Written as DNA, the CDR3 is TGTGCCAGCAGCTTCGACGCGGGTACGGGGGCCAACGTCCTGACTTTC. It is translated as CASSFDAGTGANVLTF.

The rearrangement links TRBV7-8 to TRBJ2-7; possible D gene TRBD2, 5 bases. This CDR3 comprises 12 residues. The germline V and J ends were trimmed by 2 bases and 7 bases, with 9 bases remaining between them. Per the germline V gene, CDR1 is SGHVS and CDR2 is FQNEAQ. The CDR3 reads CASSLTGKEQYF. The CDR3 DNA reads TGTGCCAGCAGCTTAACCGGGAAAGAGCAGTACTTC.

V and J are TRBV7-3 and TRBJ2-7; D not resolved. This CDR3 region has 13 residues. Germline V gives CDR1 SGHTA, CDR2 FQGTGA. Trimming took 1 base from V and 5 from J, leaving 9 bases between them. The CDR3 coding sequence is TGTGCCAGCAGCTTAATCCCAGGCAACGAGCAGTACTTC. It translates to CASSLIPGNEQYF.